This T cell receptor (beta chain) was identified during a study of T cell changes during pregnancy in multiple sclerosis. The V end lost 8 bases, the J end lost 4 bases, and 9 bases lay between the germline ends. The CDR3 has 11 residues. The germline V gene encodes CDR1 MDHEN and CDR2 SYDVKM. Only in-frame clones appear in the TCRdb table, and some are missing; sequencing was by immunoSEQ multiplex PCR. The sample consists of about 54,000 clones, approximately 91% of them appearing once. The origin of this receptor is a female donor in good health, enrolled as a control in a pregnancy study. The sample consisted of peripheral blood, taken after pregnancy. The V gene is TRBV28, the J gene TRBJ2-7; D is possibly TRBD1 (5 bases). The CDR3 protein is CASLGRYEQYF. The DNA for the CDR3 is TGTGCCAGCTTGGGGCGTTACGAGCAGTACTTC.